Listed below are T cell receptor beta chains from one sample, sequenced in a study of blood T cell repertoires in COVID-19. Repertoires were generated with immunoSEQ multiplex PCR, while TCRdb's copy carries only in-frame clones and drops some. The sample holds 500,000 to 600,000 clones, around nine tenths seen once. Specimen: peripheral blood. The source is a woman between 50 and 59 years old with COVID-19, enrolled during active disease. Each CDR3 is given without its conserved first and last residue.

13 | TRBJ2-1 | TRBV7-8 | ASSFNRGPTIEQF
11 | TRBJ1-2 | TRBV7-8 | ASSPDRRYGYT
11 | TRBJ1-6 | TRBV6-4 | ASSAEADSPLH
14 | TRBJ2-4 | TRBV11-2 | ASSPLRGGAGNIQY
13 | TRBJ1-4 | TRBV9 | ASSVRTGEYEKLF
9 | TRBJ1-2 | TRBV20-1 | SGPYISGYT
12 | TRBJ1-2 | TRBV19 | ASSILQGARGYT
12 | TRBJ1-2 | TRBV3-1/TRBV3-2 | ASSPLQGIYGYT
11 | TRBJ1-2 | TRBV12-3/TRBV12-4 | ASSLAHSYGYT
15 | TRBJ2-2 | TRBV2 | ASGGLARFVNTGELF
14 | TRBJ2-3 | TRBV27 | ATIGRSGQGSDTQY
12 | TRBJ2-2 | TRBV24-1 | ATGSYANTGELF
14 | TRBJ1-6 | TRBV6-5 | ASSLARIQGYSPLH
14 | TRBJ2-7 | TRBV11-1 | ASSLLPGQRGAEQY
12 | TRBJ1-2 | TRBV30 | AWSVLGRGYGYT
12 | TRBJ2-2 | TRBV7-9 | ASKRQGDDGELF
11 | TRBJ2-3 | TRBV7-8 | ASRPRGTDTQY
10 | TRBJ2-7 | TRBV30 | ACWDRGYEQY
14 | TRBJ1-1 | TRBV19 | ASSDPGGSWNTEAF
13 | TRBJ1-5 | TRBV27 | ASSLSGTGNQPQH
11 | TRBJ2-3 | TRBV10-1 | ASSESSKDTQY
14 | TRBJ1-1 | TRBV4-1 | ASSQDRYRGDTEAF
13 | TRBJ1-1 | TRBV11-2 | ASSFRQLVNTEAF
12 | TRBJ2-5 | TRBV27 | ASSPSRSQETQY
13 | TRBJ2-3 | TRBV30 | AWTKGRAGTDTQY
13 | TRBJ1-4 | TRBV4-1 | ASSRQQGTNEKLF
12 | TRBJ1-1 | TRBV10-1 | ASSEPGSDTEAF
10 | TRBJ1-1 | TRBV29-1 | SVGQGNTEAF
12 | TRBJ1-2 | TRBV6-5 | ASRPGLAGAGYT
10 | TRBJ1-2 | TRBV2 | ASSGDDYGYT
11 | TRBJ2-3 | TRBV27 | ASRGGATDTQY
13 | TRBJ1-4 | TRBV6-5 | ASAAAVATNEKLF
12 | TRBJ1-6 | TRBV7-2 | ASSRSRQDSPLH
12 | TRBJ1-2 | TRBV10-3 | AISEAGGLYGYT
11 | TRBJ2-7 | TRBV12-3/TRBV12-4 | ASSFDSFYEQY
11 | TRBJ1-1 | TRBV20-1 | SASRNSYTEAF
15 | TRBJ2-1 | TRBV5-6 | ASSLALAGGSYNEQF
13 | TRBJ1-6 | TRBV4-1 | ASSPGTGRPLPLH
12 | TRBJ2-1 | TRBV7-9 | ASSWGLRGNEQF
12 | TRBJ1-5 | TRBV27 | ASSPTGASQPQH
13 | TRBJ1-6 | TRBV5-1 | ASSLGAGVNSPLH
9 | TRBJ1-2 | TRBV12-3/TRBV12-4 | ASSLGRGYT
11 | TRBJ2-7 | TRBV28 | ASSSSGGNEQY
11 | TRBJ1-1 | TRBV5-1 | ASSRTGNTEAF
16 | TRBJ1-6 | TRBV3-1/TRBV3-2 | ASSQDRGGLNYNSPLH
12 | TRBJ2-2 | TRBV5-1 | ASSLSGGSGELF